This TCR beta chain emerged from a study of cytomegalovirus exposure and HLA in healthy donors. The overall study: The early release's HLA-typed donors yielded roughly 85 million unique TCRs. The study, taken as a whole, reports: Rare sequences made up most TCRs, while some public TCRs were found in many donors. The only immune exposure information that was available was CMV serostatus. TCR beta V segments were, for the most part, productive about 87% or about 30% of the time in an earlier analysis.

About this clone itself: Its antigen is currently unknown.

The PCR contained 60 Vbeta and 13 Jbeta primers. Assay: immunoSEQ multiplex PCR; the TCRdb copy retains only in-frame clones and omits some. Of about 130,000 clones in the sample, roughly 78% were seen once. Per the germline V gene, CDR1 is MNHNS and CDR2 is SASEGT. This CDR3 comprises 16 residues. The trim removed 1 base at V and 1 base at J, leaving 0 bases unmatched. The chain links TRBV6-1 to TRBJ2-5; TRBD2 aligns across 13 bases. The clonotype comes from a man aged 30-40 years in good health and CMV-seronegative. Sequencing was carried out using PBMCs. CDR3 sequence (DNA): TGTGCCAGCAGTGAAGGACTAGCGGGGGGCCAAGAGACCCAGTACTTC. This translates into CASSEGLAGGQETQYF.